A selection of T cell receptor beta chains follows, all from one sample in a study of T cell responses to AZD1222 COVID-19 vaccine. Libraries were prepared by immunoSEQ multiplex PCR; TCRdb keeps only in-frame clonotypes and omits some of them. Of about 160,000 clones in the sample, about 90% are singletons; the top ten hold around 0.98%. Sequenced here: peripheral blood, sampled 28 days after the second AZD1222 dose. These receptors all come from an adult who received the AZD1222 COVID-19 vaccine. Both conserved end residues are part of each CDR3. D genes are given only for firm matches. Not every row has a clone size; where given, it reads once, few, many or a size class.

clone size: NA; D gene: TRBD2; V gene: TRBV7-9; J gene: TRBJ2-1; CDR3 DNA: TGTGCCAGCAGCTTAGCTCGAAGACTAGCGGGGTTTAACAATGAGCAGTTCTTC; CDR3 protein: CASSLARRLAGFNNEQFF
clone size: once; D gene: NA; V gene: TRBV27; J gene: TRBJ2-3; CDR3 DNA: TGTGCCAGCAGTTCAACACGACTAGGAGGGGCAGATACGCAGTATTTT; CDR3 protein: CASSSTRLGGADTQYF
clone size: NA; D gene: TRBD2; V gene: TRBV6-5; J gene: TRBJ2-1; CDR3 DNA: TGTGCCGCCGCGGAGAGCGGGGGGGACAATGAGCAGTTCTTC; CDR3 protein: CAAAESGGDNEQFF
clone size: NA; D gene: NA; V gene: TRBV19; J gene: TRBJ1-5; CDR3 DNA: TGTGCCAGTAGTATGGAGTACAATCAGCCCCAGCATTTT; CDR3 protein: CASSMEYNQPQHF
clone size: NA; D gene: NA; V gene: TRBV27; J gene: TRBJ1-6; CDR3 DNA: TGTGCCAGCAGAAGTCCGGGACGGTATAATTCACCCCTCCACTTT; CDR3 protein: CASRSPGRYNSPLHF
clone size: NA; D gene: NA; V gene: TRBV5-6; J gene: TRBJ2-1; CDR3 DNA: TGTGCCAGCAGCTTGCCCCAGGGCCGCTACTCCTACAATGAGCAGTTCTTC; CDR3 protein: CASSLPQGRYSYNEQFF
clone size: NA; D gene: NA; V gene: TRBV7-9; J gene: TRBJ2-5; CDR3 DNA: TGTGCCAGCACTCAGACACCGGTAGTGGGGGGGACCCAGTACTTC; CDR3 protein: CASTQTPVVGGTQYF
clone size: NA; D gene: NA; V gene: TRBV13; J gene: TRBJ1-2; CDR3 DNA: TGTGCCAGCAGCTTAACAAACAGGGTGGATGGCTACACCTTC; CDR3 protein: CASSLTNRVDGYTF
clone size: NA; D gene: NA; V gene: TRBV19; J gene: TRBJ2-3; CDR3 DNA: TGTGCCAGTAGTCTCCAGGGAATAAGGACAGATACGCAGTATTTT; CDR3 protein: CASSLQGIRTDTQYF
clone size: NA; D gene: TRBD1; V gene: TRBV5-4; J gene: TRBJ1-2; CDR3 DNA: TGTGCCAGCAGCTCCCTTGGGTCCAGGACAGGGGGCCTCTATGGCTACACCTTC; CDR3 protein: CASSSLGSRTGGLYGYTF
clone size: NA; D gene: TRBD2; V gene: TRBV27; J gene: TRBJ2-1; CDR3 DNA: TGTGCCAGCAGTGACGGGGTAGCGGGGGGTTACAATGAGCAGTTCTTC; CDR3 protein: CASSDGVAGGYNEQFF
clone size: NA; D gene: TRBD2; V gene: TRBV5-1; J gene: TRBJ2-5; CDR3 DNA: TGCGCCAGCAGCTCCGGGGGGACTATAGGAGAGACCCAGTACTTC; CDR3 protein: CASSSGGTIGETQYF
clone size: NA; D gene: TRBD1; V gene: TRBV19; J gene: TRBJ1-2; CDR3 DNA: TGTGCCAGTAAAATCCGTCCGGGACAGTCTAACTATGGCTACACCTTC; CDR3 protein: CASKIRPGQSNYGYTF
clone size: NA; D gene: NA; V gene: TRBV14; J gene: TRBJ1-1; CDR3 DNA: TGTGCCAGCAGCCAATTTACGGCCAGGTGGGGCACTGAAGCTTTCTTT; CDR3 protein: CASSQFTARWGTEAFF
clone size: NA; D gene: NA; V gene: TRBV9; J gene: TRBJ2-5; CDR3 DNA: TGTGCCAGCAGCGCCACATGGGATGTGGGGGAGACCCAGTACTTC; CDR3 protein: CASSATWDVGETQYF
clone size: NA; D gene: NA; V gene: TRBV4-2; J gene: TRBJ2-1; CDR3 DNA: TGTGCCAGCGGATACAATGAGCAGTTCTTC; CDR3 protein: CASGYNEQFF
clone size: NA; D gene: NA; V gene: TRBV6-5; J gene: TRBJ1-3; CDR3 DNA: TGTGCCAGCAGTTATCCCCGGATTGACTCTGGAAACACCATATATTTT; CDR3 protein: CASSYPRIDSGNTIYF
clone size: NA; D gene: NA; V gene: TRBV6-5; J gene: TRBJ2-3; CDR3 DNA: TGTGCCAGCAGGGCTACTAGCACAGATACGCAGTATTTT; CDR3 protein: CASRATSTDTQYF
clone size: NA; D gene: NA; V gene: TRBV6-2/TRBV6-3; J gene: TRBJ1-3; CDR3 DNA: TGTGCCAGCACCCCGTTCGGTCGAAGCTCTGGAAACACCATATATTTT; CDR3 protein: CASTPFGRSSGNTIYF
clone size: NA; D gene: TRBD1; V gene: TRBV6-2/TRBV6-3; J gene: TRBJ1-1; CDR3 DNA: TGTGCCAGCAGTTACACGGCGGCAGGGGGGGGGACTGAAGCTTTCTTT; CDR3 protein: CASSYTAAGGGTEAFF
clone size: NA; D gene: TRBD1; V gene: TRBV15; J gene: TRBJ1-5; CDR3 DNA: TGTGCCACAAGCACGGACAGGGGGCTTAATCAGCCCCAGCATTTT; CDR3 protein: CATSTDRGLNQPQHF
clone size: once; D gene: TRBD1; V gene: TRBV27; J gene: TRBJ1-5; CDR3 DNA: TGTGCCAGCAGACGTACGGGACAGTACAATCAGCCCCAGCATTTT; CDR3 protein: CASRRTGQYNQPQHF
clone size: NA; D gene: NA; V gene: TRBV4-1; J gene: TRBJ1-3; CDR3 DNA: TGCGCCAGCAGCCGAGACGGACAACTCTCTGGAAACACCATATATTTT; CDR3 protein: CASSRDGQLSGNTIYF
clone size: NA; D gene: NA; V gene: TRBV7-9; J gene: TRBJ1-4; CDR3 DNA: TGTGCCAGCAGCCAAGATTCGTGGAGGGGAGGTGAAAAACTGTTTTTT; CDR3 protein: CASSQDSWRGGEKLFF
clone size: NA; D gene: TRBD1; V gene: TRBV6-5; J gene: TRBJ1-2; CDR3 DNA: TGTGCCAGCACTCAAGGGGGCGCGGGCTATGGCTACACCTTC; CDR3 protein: CASTQGGAGYGYTF
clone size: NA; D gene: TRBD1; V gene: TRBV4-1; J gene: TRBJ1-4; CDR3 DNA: TGCGCCAGCAGTTCTCTCGACAGGGAAAATGAAAAACTGTTTTTT; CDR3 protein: CASSSLDRENEKLFF
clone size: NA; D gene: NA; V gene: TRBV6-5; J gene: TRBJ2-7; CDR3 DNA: TGTGCCAGCAGTATGACAGGAACATCGGACGAGCAGTACTTC; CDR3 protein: CASSMTGTSDEQYF
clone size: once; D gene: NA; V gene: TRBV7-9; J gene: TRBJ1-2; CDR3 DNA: TGTGCCAGCAGCTGGTTAGATAACTATGGCTACACCTTC; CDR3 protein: CASSWLDNYGYTF
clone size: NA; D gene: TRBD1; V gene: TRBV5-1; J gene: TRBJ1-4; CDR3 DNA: TGCGCCAGCAGCCCGGGACAGGGAAATGAAAAACTGTTTTTT; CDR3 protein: CASSPGQGNEKLFF
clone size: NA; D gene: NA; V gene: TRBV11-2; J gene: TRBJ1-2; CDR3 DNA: TGTGCCAGCGGGCTAGGTCTCTATGGCTACACCTTC; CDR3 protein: CASGLGLYGYTF
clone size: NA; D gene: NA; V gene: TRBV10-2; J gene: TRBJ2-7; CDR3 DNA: TGCGCCAGCAGGGCCCGACGGTCTTTATTGTCCTACGAGCAGTACTTC; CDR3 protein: CASRARRSLLSYEQYF
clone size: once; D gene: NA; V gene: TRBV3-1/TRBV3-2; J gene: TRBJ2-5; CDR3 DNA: TGTGCCAGCAGCCAACGGGGGACGGCAGAGACCCAGTACTTC; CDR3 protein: CASSQRGTAETQYF
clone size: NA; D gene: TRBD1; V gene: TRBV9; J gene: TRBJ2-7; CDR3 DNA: TGTGCCAGCAGCGAGTCAGGTGGGACAGGGGCCTACGAGCAGTACTTC; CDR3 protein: CASSESGGTGAYEQYF
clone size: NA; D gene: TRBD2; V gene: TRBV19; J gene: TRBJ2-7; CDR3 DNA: TGTGCCAGTAGCGGGGGGTCCTCCTACGAGCAGTACTTC; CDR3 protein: CASSGGSSYEQYF
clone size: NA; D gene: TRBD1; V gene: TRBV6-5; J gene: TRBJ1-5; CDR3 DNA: TGTGCCAGCGCCAGGGGGGAAGGCAATCAGCCCCAGCATTTT; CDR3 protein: CASARGEGNQPQHF